This T cell receptor (beta chain) was identified in a study of Graves' ophthalmopathy and Graves' hyperthyroidism. Amplification from RNA transcripts yielded the TCR beta CDR3 regions. First-round RT-PCR with HTBI primers preceded a second-round multiplex PCR. TCRdb re-called the multiplex PCR reads with MiXCR, one entry per CDR3 protein. This table holds about 700,000 distinct CDR3 sequences, just over 40% found once. The CDR3 is 13 amino acids. V was pared by 6 bases and J by 5 bases, with 16 bases between. The germline V gene encodes CDR1 DFQATT and CDR2 SNEGSKA (reference sequence). The source of this sequence is an adult man with Graves' ophthalmopathy. The rearrangement uses TRBV20-1 and TRBJ1-2; D is possibly TRBD1 (6 bases). The sample consisted of peripheral blood. CDR3 in amino acids: CSAPTGLEYGYTF. Here the CDR3 DNA reads TGCAGTGCCCCTACAGGGTTAGAATATGGCTACACCTTC.